This T cell receptor beta chain was profiled in a study of Ad26.COV2.S vaccination and SARS-CoV-2 variants. Regarding the study as a whole: After vaccination, substantial breadth of spike-specific CD8+ and CD4+ responses was reported. Whether participants received vaccine or placebo, their non-spike TCR breadth was similar.

Treatment indicated: around 19 received Ad26.COV2.S at low or high dose, single or two shots; roughly 5 received placebo; per-sample allocation not given. At day 63 after the first vaccine or placebo injection, samples were drawn. V gave up 2 bases and J gave up 5 bases; unmatched junction bases: 5. Per the germline V gene, CDR1 is MNHEY and CDR2 is SMNVEV (reference sequence). This CDR3 region has 14 residues. A word on this clone: No antigen is known for it.

Sequencing was performed with immunoSEQ multiplex PCR; in TCRdb, only in-frame clones are kept and a portion is missing. Of a few hundred thousand clones detected, 80% to 95% appear once; the ten largest clones hold over 1.5%. The rearrangement links TRBV27 to TRBJ2-5; TRBD2 matches at 7 bases. The sample in question was peripheral blood, obtained in a trial of Ad26.COV2.S vaccine versus placebo. The TCR originated in a person between 18 and 65 years old who received the Ad26.COV2.S COVID-19 vaccine or a placebo. CDR3 protein: CASSLGGEGETQYF. The CDR3 coding sequence is TGTGCCAGCAGTTTAGGGGGGGAGGGTGAGACCCAGTACTTC.